This T cell receptor beta chain stems from a study of cytomegalovirus exposure and HLA in healthy donors. Study-level results: Presence/absence analysis assumed near-uniform sequencing depth across donors. A few chains tied to CMV proved CMV antigen-specific in vitro.

V was cut by 6 bases and J by 0 bases, with 9 bases left in between. This CDR3 has 15 amino acids. In germline, CDR1 is MDHEN, CDR2 SYDVKM. While unrecorded immune exposures were likely, the donors were nominally healthy when sampled. In the case of this clone: What it binds is not known.

Vbeta (60) and Jbeta (13) primers were used in the PCR. Original methodology: A later analysis counted approximately 88 million unique TCR beta chains, 9.5 million to 12 million shared. Using immunoSEQ multiplex PCR, the repertoire was profiled, and TCRdb retains in-frame clones only, with some absent. The DNA was the basis for D and trimming; V, J and clone size are from that table. The sample includes some 150,000 clones, 80% of them seen just once. The chain employs TRBV28 and TRBJ2-6; D call uncertain. The clonotype was recovered from a man aged 25 to 40 in good health and CMV-seropositive. The sequenced sample was PBMCs. CDR3 loop: CASRRVRSGANVLTF. The CDR3 DNA reads TGTGCCAGCAGGAGAGTACGCTCTGGGGCCAACGTCCTGACTTTC.